This paragraph covers one TCR beta chain sequence. This clonotype has more than one count but fewer than ten. What antigen it recognizes has not been identified. No much larger clonotype is one base removed from it; base qualities were not supplied. These data are taken from a study of blood T cells in healthy people across ages (dated by TCRdb to the mid-2010s). Regarding the complete study: Template switching captured roughly one uniquely barcoded TCR beta cDNA molecule per two T cells in model experiments. Two additional independent replicas of 1 million unique cDNA reads from the same blood draw were analyzed for two donors (one aged 18 to 30 and one aged 80 or older). Donors were grouped into four age groups: young (average about 15 years), middle-aged (less than 40), aged (about 59) and long-lived (just over 80). The study measured age-related changes in TCR beta repertoire diversity using deep sequencing normalized with unique cDNA molecular identifiers.

Systemically healthy Caucasian individuals from Russia, 39 in total and aged roughly 6 to 100 years, were included as donors. Ten milliliters of peripheral blood were drawn from each donor into EDTA-treated Vacutainer tubes. Ficoll-Paque density-gradient centrifugation was used to isolate PBMCs, with at least 6.5 million per sample. Total RNA was extracted from PBMCs with Trizol reagent, with at least 6 micrograms obtained per sample. The percentages of naive CD45RAhigh/CD27high T cells were determined by flow cytometry on a PBMC aliquot from every donor. CDR1 SGHRS and CDR2 YFSETQ were looked up in the germline V gene. Spanning cysteine to phenylalanine, the CDR3 consists of 13 amino acids. CDR3 DNA is the only sequence kept; it has 39 bases, read in frame from the first base. The junction shows trimming of 0 bases on V and 5 bases on J, plus 8 bases between the germline ends. Study-wide findings and limitations: As age increased, observed TCR beta diversity per million T cells dropped in a roughly linear way, and a significant reduction was already evident by age 40. Compared with the aged group, more naive CD4+ T cells, fewer expanded clones and increased TCR diversity were shown by the long-lived group, suggesting age selection. Observed TCR beta diversity correlated strongly with the percentage of naive T cells measured by flow cytometry. Because donor CMV infection status was unknown, age-related changes in expanded clonotypes were potentially confounded. Total diversity estimates from one million sequenced T cells were considered lower bounds and underestimates. Since profiling was done on bulk unsorted PBMCs, naive and antigen-experienced compartments could not be conclusively compared.

Library construction relied on 5' RACE. The data were produced on an Illumina HiSeq 2500. A second PCR of roughly 6 to 11 cycles was run with a J-beta primer mix and a sample-barcoded 5' primer. Each TCR beta cDNA molecule received a unique molecular identifier from a template-switch 5' adaptor carrying 12 random nucleotides. At least 2.5 million CDR3-containing paired-end reads were obtained from each sample. First-strand cDNA was synthesized from all RNA with the Mint cDNA synthesis kit, primed by a TRBC-specific oligonucleotide. Following uracil-DNA glycosylase treatment, all cDNA underwent a first 18-cycle PCR with the universal primers M1SS and BC2_uni_R. From the authors' description of their analysis: For normalization, 1 million high-quality reads, each with a distinct molecular identifier, were randomly selected from each sample. Reads sharing molecular identifiers were discarded rather than binned into consensus sequences. MiTCR, with a Q25 quality threshold and the strictest error-elimination algorithm, was used for CDR3 identification, clonotype clustering and error correction. A nonparametric unseen species model using Euler transformation provided a lower-bound estimate of total TCR beta diversity. TCRdb passed the public sequencing reads through fastp at Q25 and MiXCR, retaining productive beta sequences. Each entry is one CDR3 protein sequence, shown with its most common DNA and genes. The V and J calls come from TCRdb's annotation, not from the publication. The sample includes 750,000 to 850,000 distinct CDR3 sequences, with 25% observed a single time. The top ten clones comprise under 4.5% of the sample.

These same records also appear under a second study, on T cells of mothers and their children. Per that second paper: Nine systemically healthy Caucasian individuals served as donors, namely three mothers together with their six children. cDNA synthesis consumed the entire amount of extracted RNA, loaded at about 1.6 ug RNA in each 15 ul reaction. In the second PCR, sample barcodes and 2-4 random nucleotides were introduced via the M1S primer. Each mother yielded over 9 million TCR beta CDR3 reads and each child 3 million or so reads. TCR recombination output is similarly shaped by thymic selection in related and unrelated pairs, with a minor effect exerted by inherited differences. Normalized repertoire overlap in related mother-child pairs was always slightly higher than in unrelated mother-child pairs, but the difference was never significant. Persistent microchimeric T cell clones were not detected, at a sensitivity of approximately 93 clones per million clonotypes. The study used deep NGS to compare TCR beta repertoires of mothers and children, seeking features distinguishing related mother-child pairs from unrelated individuals. Mothers averaged 40 +/- 4 years of age and children averaged around 10 +/- 4 years. After adapters were ligated using NEBNext reagents, the libraries underwent 100+100 nt paired-end sequencing on an Illumina HiSeq 2000. To prevent cross-contamination, the mother and child libraries were prepared one month apart and sequenced in separate runs. For each donor, between about 450,000 and 2,300,000 distinct TCR beta clonotypes were identified. Naive TCR beta clonotypes were estimated from low-frequency clonotypes matched to each donor's FACS-determined naive share, without sorting.

Recombination linked TRBV5-1 to TRBJ2-5; no D gene is confidently identified. The clonotype comes from a boy aged 5-17 years in good health. The sequenced sample consisted of blood. The CDR3 amino acid sequence is: CASSLAPAETQYF. The sequence in DNA is TGCGCCAGCAGCTTGGCCCCTGCGGAGACCCAGTACTTC.